The rows below give T cell receptor beta chains drawn from one sample of a study of CD8 T cells in Susac syndrome. From the immunoSEQ multiplex PCR reads, TCRdb called clonotypes with MiXCR, one entry per CDR3 protein. Altogether 150,000 to 200,000 distinct CDR3 sequences are present, 90% to 95% being singletons, with the ten largest covering more than 0.11%. Sequencing was done on a sample of CD4+ T cells from PBMCs. All receptors derive from a human donor in good health. Both conserved end residues are part of each CDR3. The D gene is left open where the match is weak. Some rows have no size entry. The others give once, few or many, or a class for an expanded clone.

D	J	V	size	length	CDR3	DNA
-	TRBJ1-6	TRBV15	-	17	CATSSTHRSSYNSPLHF	TGTGCCACCAGCAGTACCCATAGGAGCTCCTATAATTCACCCCTCCACTTT
-	TRBJ1-4	TRBV3-1	-	15	CASSQGYGGGEKLFF	TGTGCCAGCAGCCAAGGGTACGGAGGCGGCGAAAAACTGTTTTTT
-	TRBJ2-7	TRBV6-1	once	10	CASSEEVQYF	TGTGCCAGCAGTGAAGAGGTGCAGTACTTC
-	TRBJ1-1	TRBV29-1	-	14	CSAKGGHMNTEAFF	TGCAGCGCCAAAGGAGGACATATGAACACTGAAGCTTTCTTT
-	TRBJ1-6	TRBV29-1	-	14	CSVEWQGQDSPLHF	TGCAGCGTTGAGTGGCAGGGGCAGGATTCACCCCTCCACTTT
-	TRBJ2-7	TRBV3-1	-	14	CASSRFGDTYEQYF	TGTGCCAGCAGCCGCTTCGGAGACACCTACGAGCAGTACTTC
TRBD2	TRBJ2-4	TRBV4-1	-	19	CASSQDRGGVKLAKNIQYF	TGCGCCAGCAGCCAAGATCGCGGGGGGGTAAAGTTAGCCAAAAACATTCAGTACTTC
-	TRBJ1-2	TRBV24-1	-	14	CATSDRTSNYGYTF	TGTGCCACCAGTGACCGGACGTCTAACTATGGCTACACCTTC
-	TRBJ1-1	TRBV15	-	14	CATSRDLVNTEAFF	TGTGCCACCAGCAGAGATTTAGTGAACACTGAAGCTTTCTTT
TRBD1	TRBJ2-7	TRBV9	-	14	CASSAGTAFNEQYF	TGTGCCAGCAGCGCCGGGACAGCCTTTAACGAGCAGTACTTC
TRBD1	TRBJ2-3	TRBV10-1	-	17	CASSGTGDRPGTDTQYF	TGCGCCAGCAGTGGTACAGGGGATCGGCCTGGCACAGATACGCAGTATTTT
-	TRBJ1-2	TRBV7-2	few	14	CASSLDKANYGYTF	TGTGCCAGCAGCTTGGACAAAGCTAACTATGGCTACACCTTC
TRBD1	TRBJ1-3	TRBV6-1	-	14	CASRDSLSGNTIYF	TGTGCCAGCCGGGACAGCCTCTCTGGAAACACCATATATTTT
TRBD1	TRBJ2-7	TRBV6-5	-	15	CASSTDRIRSYEQYF	TGTGCCAGCAGCACGGACAGGATAAGGTCCTACGAGCAGTACTTC
-	TRBJ2-3	TRBV6-4	few	13	CASSEYGTDTQYF	TGTGCCAGCAGTGAGTACGGGACAGATACGCAGTATTTT
TRBD2	TRBJ2-3	TRBV6-2/TRBV6-3	-	15	CASSKTSGGTDTQYF	TGTGCCAGCAGCAAGACTAGCGGGGGCACAGATACGCAGTATTTT
-	TRBJ1-2	TRBV2	-	12	CASSDRGAGYTF	TGTGCCAGCAGTGACAGGGGAGCTGGCTACACCTTC
-	TRBJ1-1	TRBV6-1	-	15	CASSYRAGVNTEAFF	TGTGCCAGCAGCTACAGGGCGGGGGTCAACACTGAAGCTTTCTTT
TRBD2	TRBJ2-1	TRBV5-4	once	16	CASSLTSGGRGDEQFF	TGTGCCAGCAGTCTTACTAGCGGGGGGCGAGGGGATGAGCAGTTCTTC
TRBD1	TRBJ2-1	TRBV3-1	-	14	CASSLTGYYNEQFF	TGTGCCAGCAGCCTGACAGGGTACTACAATGAGCAGTTCTTC
-	TRBJ2-5	TRBV9	-	15	CASSVGRLYQETQYF	TGTGCCAGCAGCGTTGGACGGTTGTACCAAGAGACCCAGTACTTC
TRBD1	TRBJ1-2	TRBV6-5	-	12	CASRGQNYGYTF	TGTGCCAGCAGGGGACAGAACTATGGCTACACCTTC
-	TRBJ2-7	TRBV2	-	15	CASSQGPGFAYEQYF	TGTGCCAGCAGTCAAGGGCCAGGTTTCGCCTACGAGCAGTACTTC
-	TRBJ2-7	TRBV5-1	-	14	CASSLGVTWEEQYF	TGCGCCAGCAGCTTGGGGGTAACCTGGGAGGAGCAGTACTTC
TRBD1	TRBJ2-2	TRBV6-5	-	15	CASKPGTGGSGELFF	TGTGCCAGCAAACCCGGGACAGGGGGTTCCGGGGAGCTGTTTTTT
-	TRBJ2-6	TRBV9	-	15	CASSTRHSGANVLTF	TGTGCCAGCAGCACCCGACACTCTGGGGCCAACGTCCTGACTTTC
TRBD1	TRBJ2-3	TRBV24-1	-	18	CATSDNDPGQGAADTQYF	TGTGCCACCAGTGACAACGATCCGGGACAGGGGGCGGCAGATACGCAGTATTTT
TRBD1	TRBJ1-2	TRBV13	-	15	CASSISGTGGRGYTF	TGTGCCAGCAGCATTTCCGGGACAGGGGGCCGTGGCTACACCTTC
-	TRBJ2-2	TRBV2	-	15	CASSEAEGYTGELFF	TGTGCCAGCAGTGAAGCAGAGGGATACACCGGGGAGCTGTTTTTT
-	TRBJ1-5	TRBV29-1	-	13	CSVGTSLNQPQHF	TGCAGCGTTGGGACCTCGCTCAATCAGCCCCAGCATTTT
-	TRBJ2-1	TRBV4-1	-	13	CASSRTGLGEQFF	TGCGCCAGCAGCCGGACGGGGCTCGGTGAGCAGTTCTTC
-	TRBJ1-2	TRBV9	-	15	CASSEASGPGYGYTF	TGTGCCAGCAGCGAGGCAAGTGGCCCGGGCTATGGCTACACCTTC
-	TRBJ2-5	TRBV19	-	12	CASSTRRETQYF	TGTGCCAGTAGTACCCGCCGGGAGACCCAGTACTTC
-	TRBJ1-5	TRBV12-3/TRBV12-4	-	16	CASSLVAGGGNQPQHF	TGTGCCAGCAGTTTAGTGGCTGGCGGGGGCAATCAGCCCCAGCATTTT
-	TRBJ2-3	TRBV5-4	-	16	CASSLKGLQTTDTQYF	TGTGCCAGCAGCTTGAAGGGTTTACAGACCACAGATACGCAGTATTTT
-	TRBJ2-5	TRBV7-2	-	15	CASSLAGGTRETQYF	TGTGCCAGCAGCTTAGCGGGCGGCACCCGAGAGACCCAGTACTTC
TRBD1	TRBJ2-7	TRBV27	few	14	CASSTRDRGHEQYF	TGTGCCAGCAGCACCCGGGACAGGGGGCACGAGCAGTACTTC
-	TRBJ2-1	TRBV18	-	14	CASSPPASYNEQFF	TGTGCCAGCTCACCACCAGCCTCCTACAATGAGCAGTTCTTC
TRBD2	TRBJ2-5	TRBV6-6	-	16	CASSPLGSGGSQTQYF	TGTGCCAGCAGTCCTCTTGGTAGCGGGGGAAGTCAGACCCAGTACTTC
TRBD1	TRBJ2-7	TRBV5-1	-	14	CASSLPGTGVEQYF	TGCGCCAGCAGCTTGCCCGGGACAGGGGTCGAGCAGTACTTC
-	TRBJ2-2	TRBV7-9	-	13	CASSLQVAGELFF	TGTGCCAGCAGCTTACAAGTCGCCGGGGAGCTGTTTTTT
-	TRBJ2-7	TRBV6-1	-	13	CASTNSRRDEQYF	TGTGCCAGCACCAATTCTAGGAGAGACGAGCAGTACTTC
TRBD1	TRBJ2-1	TRBV12-3/TRBV12-4	-	13	CASRGQGSDEQFF	TGTGCCAGCAGGGGACAGGGATCGGATGAGCAGTTCTTC
-	TRBJ2-5	TRBV11-2	-	14	CASSFLYREETQYF	TGTGCCAGCAGCTTTCTCTATAGAGAAGAGACCCAGTACTTC
TRBD1	TRBJ1-1	TRBV5-1	-	15	CASSFNRGLNTEAFF	TGCGCCAGCAGCTTCAACAGGGGACTGAACACTGAAGCTTTCTTT
-	TRBJ2-5	TRBV6-1	-	14	CASRVAHLQETQYF	TGTGCCAGCAGGGTCGCACATCTTCAAGAGACCCAGTACTTC
-	TRBJ2-1	TRBV5-1	-	13	CASSLGSNNEQFF	TGCGCCAGCAGCTTGGGGTCAAACAATGAGCAGTTCTTC
TRBD2	TRBJ2-3	TRBV20-1	-	15	CSASPPSSGGDTQYF	TGCAGTGCGAGCCCCCCCTCTAGCGGGGGGGATACGCAGTATTTT
-	TRBJ1-1	TRBV7-9	-	16	CASSAPRAGSYTEAFF	TGTGCCAGCAGCGCCCCCCGGGCGGGGAGCTATACTGAAGCTTTCTTT
TRBD2	TRBJ2-2	TRBV29-1	-	14	CSVGTSAGTGELFF	TGCAGCGTCGGAACTAGCGCGGGGACCGGGGAGCTGTTTTTT
TRBD1	TRBJ2-1	TRBV29-1	-	15	CSADGTGAFYNEQFF	TGCAGCGCCGATGGGACAGGCGCTTTCTACAATGAGCAGTTCTTC
-	TRBJ1-5	TRBV12-3/TRBV12-4	-	12	CASTDEAGPQHF	TGTGCCAGTACCGATGAGGCGGGCCCCCAGCATTTT
-	TRBJ1-6	TRBV4-2	-	14	CASSQADINSPLHF	TGTGCCAGCAGCCAAGCGGACATAAATTCACCCCTCCACTTT